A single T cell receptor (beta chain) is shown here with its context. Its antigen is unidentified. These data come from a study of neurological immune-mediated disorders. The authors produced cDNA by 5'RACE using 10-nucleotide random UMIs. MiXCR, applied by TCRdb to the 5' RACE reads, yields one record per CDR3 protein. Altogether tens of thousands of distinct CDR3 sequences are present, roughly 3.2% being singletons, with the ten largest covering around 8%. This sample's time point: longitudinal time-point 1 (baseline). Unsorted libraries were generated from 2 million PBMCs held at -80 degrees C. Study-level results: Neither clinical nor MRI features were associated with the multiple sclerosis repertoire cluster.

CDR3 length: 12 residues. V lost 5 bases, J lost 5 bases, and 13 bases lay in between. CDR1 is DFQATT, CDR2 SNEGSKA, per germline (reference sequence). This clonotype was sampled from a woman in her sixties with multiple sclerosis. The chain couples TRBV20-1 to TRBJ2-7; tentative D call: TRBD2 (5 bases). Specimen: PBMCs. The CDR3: CSAPDEGNEQYF. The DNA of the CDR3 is TGCAGTGCTCCCGACGAGGGCAACGAGCAGTACTTC.